This T cell receptor (beta chain) was captured in a study of blood T cell repertoires in COVID-19. This CDR3 has 15 amino acids. V lost 5 bases to trimming and J lost 6 bases; unmatched junction nucleotides: 9. The germline gives CDR1 SGHVS, CDR2 FNYEAQ. Clones were sequenced by immunoSEQ multiplex PCR, and TCRdb holds only the in-frame ones, with some missing. The sample includes more than 95,000 clones, approximately 90% seen only once; the top ten take 1.8%. The clonotype originates from a human donor with active COVID-19. The donor label of this sample is uncertain. This sequence joins TRBV7-6 and TRBJ2-1; TRBD1 matches at 8 bases. Material for sequencing was peripheral blood. CDR3 coding DNA: TGTGCCAGCAGCCCCGGACAGGGCTGGGTCAATGAGCAGTTCTTC. This encodes CASSPGQGWVNEQFF.